A single sample gave rise to the 27 T cell receptor beta chains below, sequenced in a study of cytomegalovirus exposure and HLA in healthy donors. The study ran its PCR with 60 Vbeta and 13 Jbeta primers. The assay was immunoSEQ multiplex PCR, and TCRdb's table has in-frame clones only and misses some. The sample shows about 130,000 clones, 80% of them seen only once. The sequencing sample was made of PBMCs. These receptors all stem from a male donor in good health and CMV-seronegative.

The CDR3 DNA reads TGTGCCAGCAGCACAGGGAGCGGCGAGACCCAGTACTTC. This codes for CASSTGSGETQYF. The chain combines TRBV16 with TRBJ2-5, with TRBD1 as a possible D gene (6 bases). The CDR3 has 13 amino acids. Germline values: CDR1 KGHSY, CDR2 FQNENV. The V and J ends lost 5 bases and 5 bases respectively, with 12 bases between them. The full variable domain, in which reference TRBV16 and TRBJ2-5 provide the parts outside the CDR3, is GEEVAQTPKHLVRGEGQKAKLYCAPIKGHSYVFWYQQVLKNEFKFLISFQNENVFDETGMPKERFSAKCLPNSPCSLEIQATKLEDSAVYFCASSTGSGETQYFGPGTRLLVL.

The J gene is TRBJ2-3, the V gene TRBV7-2; 8 positions match TRBD1. V shed 5 bases and J 4 bases; nucleotides not matched to a gene: 5. The germline CDR1 and CDR2 sequences are SGHTA and FQGNSA. The CDR3 length is 14 residues. In nucleotides, the CDR3 is TGTGCCAGCAGCATAGGACAGGGTGCAGATACGCAGTATTTT. This gives the protein CASSIGQGADTQYF.

The chain uses TRBV18 and TRBJ2-5; D uncertain. There are 12 residues in the CDR3. Germline lookup yields CDR1 KGHSH and CDR2 LQKENI. V lost 4 bases and J lost 6, with 9 bases in between. In DNA, the CDR3 is TGTGCCAGCTCACTGGCTTCGAAGACCCAGTACTTC. Translation: CASSLASKTQYF. Drawing the rest from reference TRBV18 and TRBJ2-5, the complete variable domain is NAGVMQNPRHLVRRRGQEARLRCSPMKGHSHVYWYRQLPEEGLKFMVYLQKENIIDESGMPKERFSAEFPKEGPSILRIQQVVRGDSAAYFCASSLASKTQYFGPGTRLLVL.

The J gene is TRBJ2-5, the V gene TRBV27, with D maybe TRBD1 (6 bases). The length of the CDR3 is 13 residues. V lost 2 bases to trimming and J lost 13 bases, with 17 bases between them. CDR1 MNHEY and CDR2 SMNVEV come from the germline V gene (reference sequence). CDR3 nucleotides: TGTGCCAGCAGTTTACCGGACAGAGCTTGGTTGTACTTC. It yields the protein CASSLPDRAWLYF.

The rearrangement links TRBV28 to TRBJ2-5, with TRBD1 identical over 9 bases. The closer fit of TRBJ2-7 to the DNA end suggests the J call may be wrong. The CDR3 is 16 amino acids. Per the germline V gene, CDR1 is MDHEN and CDR2 is SYDVKM. The CDR3 sequence: CASSFAMGTGTYEQYF. As DNA, the CDR3 is TGTGCCAGCAGTTTCGCTATGGGGACAGGGACCTACGAGCAGTACTTC.

This chain uses TRBV30 with TRBJ1-1; TRBD1 might be the D (5 bases). The CDR3 runs 14 residues. Germline V gives CDR1 GTSNPN, CDR2 SVGIG (reference sequence). Trimming shortened V by 3 bases and J by 4 bases, and 15 bases separated the two germline ends. CDR3 sequence reads: CAWSAGGSFTEAFF. Written as DNA, the CDR3 is TGTGCCTGGAGCGCGGGGGGTAGTTTCACTGAAGCTTTCTTT.

V is TRBV19 and J is TRBJ2-7; the D gene is possibly TRBD1 (7 bases). Trimming removed 6 bases at V and 6 bases at J, with 15 bases between. CDR3 length: 13 residues. The germline gives CDR1 LNHDA, CDR2 SQIVND (reference sequence). CDR3 nucleotide sequence: TGTGCCAGTAGCGCGGGACAGACCTTCGAGCAGTACTTC. Its translation: CASSAGQTFEQYF.

A single count supports this clone. Relative to the germline gene, one junction end is altered; a read error may explain this. The chain has TRBV7-9 and TRBJ2-2; a possible D gene is TRBD1 (6 bases). This CDR3 has 13 amino acids. Germline V gives CDR1 SEHNR, CDR2 FQNEAQ (reference sequence). The CDR3 bases are TGTTCCAGCAGACTTACAGGGACCGGGGAGCTGTTTTTT. It specifies CSSRLTGTGELFF.

The chain is built from TRBV13 and TRBJ2-7; D ambiguous. V dropped 0 bases and J dropped 6 bases, with 6 bases sitting between them. Germline V gene data show CDR1 as PRHDT and CDR2 as FYEKMQ (reference sequence). The CDR3 runs to 12 residues. CDR3 region: CASSLGLSEQYF. DNA of the CDR3: TGTGCCAGCAGCTTAGGCCTAAGCGAGCAGTACTTC. The full variable domain, completed using reference TRBV13 and TRBJ2-7, is AAGVIQSPRHLIKEKRETATLKCYPIPRHDTVYWYQQGPGQDPQFLISFYEKMQSDKGSIPDRFSAQQFSDYHSELNMSSLELGDSALYFCASSLGLSEQYFGPGTRLTVT.

The chain couples TRBV27 to TRBJ2-3; 7 nucleotides agree with TRBD2. This CDR3 has 14 amino acids. Trimming removed 8 bases from V and 2 bases from J; junction bases left unmatched: 7. CDR1 MNHEY and CDR2 SMNVEV come from the germline V gene (reference sequence). CDR3 in amino acids: CASLPSGTTDTQYF. The CDR3 nucleotides read TGTGCCAGCCTCCCTAGCGGAACCACAGATACGCAGTATTTT.

Worth noting for this clone: Additional DNA sequences in this sample encode the identical CDR3. The chain joins TRBV6-1 to TRBJ2-7, with 10 nucleotides matching TRBD1. CDR3 length: 15 amino acids. V was pared by 0 bases and J by 7 bases, with 6 bases of the junction left unmatched. CDR1 is MNHNS and CDR2 is SASEGT in the germline V gene. CDR3 protein: CASSEADRGPGEQYF. The CDR3 DNA reads TGTGCCAGCAGTGAAGCCGACAGGGGGCCGGGAGAGCAGTACTTC.

This clone came up once. The chain carries TRBV5-6 and TRBJ2-7; D gene uncertain. Deletions cut 4 bases from V and 6 bases from J, with 14 bases between. Germline loops: CDR1 SGHDT, CDR2 YYEEEE. The CDR3 extends over 13 amino acids. Here the CDR3 reads CASSPRPYREQYF. CDR3 bases: TGTGCCAGCAGCCCTAGGCCCTACCGCGAGCAGTACTTC.

On this clone itself: Additional DNA sequences in this sample encode the identical CDR3. The J gene is TRBJ1-5, the V gene TRBV27; no clear D. Deletions cut 2 bases from V and 2 bases from J, with 4 bases between. Per the germline V gene, CDR1 is MNHEY and CDR2 is SMNVEV (reference sequence). CDR3 length: 13 residues. The CDR3 is CASSLLGNQPQHF. The CDR3 DNA sequence: TGTGCCAGCAGTTTACTCGGCAATCAGCCCCAGCATTTT.

This clone was recorded a few times. The chain employs TRBV6-5 and TRBJ2-1; the match to TRBD2 covers 9 bases. Germline loops: CDR1 MNHEY, CDR2 SVGAGI. The CDR3 totals 15 residues. V shed 2 bases and J 7 bases; nucleotides not matched to a gene: 6. CDR3 DNA: TGTGCCAGCAGTTACCTGGCGGGGGGGATGAATGAGCAGTTCTTC. It is translated as CASSYLAGGMNEQFF.

The chain couples TRBV28 to TRBJ1-2; 7 bases line up with TRBD1. The CDR3 sequence is 12 residues long. The V gene's germline CDR1 is MDHEN and CDR2 SYDVKM. V lost 7 bases and J lost 8; bases outside the gene matches: 7. CDR3 region: CASITTGFGYTF. DNA of the CDR3: TGTGCCAGCATCACGACAGGGTTCGGCTACACCTTC.

The chain employs TRBV6-5 and TRBJ2-6; D is possibly TRBD1 (5 bases). The V gene lost 5 bases and the J gene lost 0 bases, with 8 bases spanning the gap. This CDR3 contains 15 residues. Germline V gene lookup returns CDR1 MNHEY and CDR2 SVGAGI. DNA for the CDR3: TGTGCCAGCAGTACTGACAGCTCTGGGGCCAACGTCCTGACTTTC. This translates into CASSTDSSGANVLTF.

The chain recombines TRBV14 with TRBJ2-5, with 8 bases identical to TRBD2. This CDR3 region has 17 residues. With V trimmed by 2 bases and J by 5 bases, 13 bases remained unmatched. CDR1 and CDR2 from the germline V gene are SGHDN and FVKESK. CDR3 nucleotide sequence: TGTGCCAGCAGCCAACCCCCGGGACTAGTGTTTAGCGAGACCCAGTACTTC. Its protein is CASSQPPGLVFSETQYF.

The chain carries TRBV13 and TRBJ2-7, with a weak D call TRBD1 (5 bases). CDR3 length: 14 residues. Germline CDR1 reads PRHDT; CDR2 reads FYEKMQ (reference sequence). V gave up 0 bases and J gave up 3 bases, with 9 bases separating them. DNA of the CDR3: TGTGCCAGCAGCTTAGGACAGGTAAACTACGAGCAGTACTTC. Translation gives CASSLGQVNYEQYF. Looking up the rest from reference TRBV13 and TRBJ2-7 gives the full variable domain: AAGVIQSPRHLIKEKRETATLKCYPIPRHDTVYWYQQGPGQDPQFLISFYEKMQSDKGSIPDRFSAQQFSDYHSELNMSSLELGDSALYFCASSLGQVNYEQYFGPGTRLTVT.

The V call is TRBV7-8, the J call TRBJ2-7; 7 bases line up with TRBD1. This CDR3 is 13 amino acids long. CDR1 is SGHVS and CDR2 is FQNEAQ in the germline V gene. V dropped 7 bases and J dropped 2; count of bases not matched to a gene: 5. CDR3 in amino acids: CASKNGQAYEQYF. CDR3 in DNA: TGTGCCAGCAAGAACGGACAGGCCTACGAGCAGTACTTC.

The gene calls are TRBV2 and TRBJ2-1, with TRBD1 matching 7 bases. The CDR3 totals 13 residues. V lost 6 bases, J lost 12 bases, and 11 bases stayed unmatched. CDR1 and CDR2 (germline): SNHLY, FYNNEI. This CDR3 reads CASRATGVGAQFF. In nucleotides, the CDR3 is TGTGCCAGCAGGGCCACAGGGGTGGGTGCGCAGTTCTTC.

The chain joins TRBV6-6 to TRBJ1-1; TRBD1 agrees at 7 bases. Germline V gives CDR1 MNHNY, CDR2 SVGAGI (reference sequence). The V and J ends lost 6 bases and 6 bases, in that order; junction bases with no gene match: 10. The CDR3 sequence is 14 residues long. The CDR3 DNA reads as TGTGCCAGCAGCGATAGGGGGCAAATGGCTGAAGCTTTCTTT. This translates into CASSDRGQMAEAFF.

This chain joins TRBV28 and TRBJ1-2; 8 bases align to TRBD1. Germline CDR1 is MDHEN and CDR2 is SYDVKM. CDR3 length equals 12 residues. V shed 6 bases and J 8 bases; nucleotides not matched to a gene: 5. The DNA of the CDR3 is TGTGCCAGCAGCTGGACAGGGAACGGCTACACCTTC. It translates to CASSWTGNGYTF.

The chain uses TRBV4-2 and TRBJ1-2; 12 bases are a match to TRBD1. This CDR3 comprises 15 residues. V shed 4 bases, J shed 7 bases, and the junction held 7 bases outside the gene matches. Per germline, CDR1 LGHNA and CDR2 YNFKEQ. The CDR3 sequence is CASSLPGQGAFGYTF. The CDR3 bases are TGTGCCAGCAGCCTCCCGGGACAGGGGGCGTTTGGCTACACCTTC.

This clone was seen just once. The chain uses TRBV5-1 and TRBJ2-5; 8 bases are shared with TRBD1. The J call may be incorrect, as the DNA end agrees better with TRBJ2-7. Germline-derived CDR1 and CDR2 are SGHRS and YFSETQ. The CDR3 totals 15 residues. The CDR3 region is CASSSQSSTGDEQYF. In nucleotides, the CDR3 is TGCGCCAGCAGCTCTCAGAGCTCGACAGGGGACGAGCAGTACTTC.

This clone occurred once. This chain uses TRBV6-5 with TRBJ2-2; D remains unclear. The CDR3 spans 14 residues. The V gene lost 0 bases and the J gene lost 5 bases, with 7 bases spanning the gap. Germline CDR1 is MNHEY and CDR2 is SVGAGI. As DNA, the CDR3 is TGTGCCAGCAGTTACTCATCCGGGACCGGGGAGCTGTTTTTT. Translation gives CASSYSSGTGELFF.

The CDR3 DNA follows: TGTGCCAGCAGCGGGCGACAGGGAATGAATGGCTACACCTTC. Encoded protein: CASSGRQGMNGYTF. V is TRBV7-9 and J is TRBJ1-2; 7 bases align to TRBD1. V was clipped by 5 bases and J by 6 bases; unmatched bases: 9. The CDR3 sequence is 14 residues long. From germline, CDR1 is SEHNR and CDR2 FQNEAQ (reference sequence).

CDR3 bases: TGTGCCACCAGCAGAGATAAACAGGGGGAAGGAATTCGGAACACTGAAGCTTTCTTT. Its translation is CATSRDKQGEGIRNTEAFF. The V call is TRBV15, the J call TRBJ1-1, with 8 bases aligning to TRBD1. This CDR3 comprises 19 residues. V gave up 0 bases and J gave up 1 base; unmatched junction bases: 13. The V gene's germline CDR1 is LNHNV and CDR2 YYDKDF (reference sequence).